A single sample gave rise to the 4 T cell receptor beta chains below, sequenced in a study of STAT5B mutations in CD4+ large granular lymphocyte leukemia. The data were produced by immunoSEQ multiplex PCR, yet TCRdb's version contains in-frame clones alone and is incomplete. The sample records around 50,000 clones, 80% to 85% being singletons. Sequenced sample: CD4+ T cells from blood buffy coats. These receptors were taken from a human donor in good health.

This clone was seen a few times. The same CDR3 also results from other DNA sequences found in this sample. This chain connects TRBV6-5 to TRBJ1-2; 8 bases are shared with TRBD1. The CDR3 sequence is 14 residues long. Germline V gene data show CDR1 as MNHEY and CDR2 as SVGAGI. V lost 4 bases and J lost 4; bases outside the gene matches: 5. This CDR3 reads CASSFGTGGYGYTF. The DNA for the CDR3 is TGTGCCAGCAGTTTCGGGACAGGAGGCTATGGCTACACCTTC.

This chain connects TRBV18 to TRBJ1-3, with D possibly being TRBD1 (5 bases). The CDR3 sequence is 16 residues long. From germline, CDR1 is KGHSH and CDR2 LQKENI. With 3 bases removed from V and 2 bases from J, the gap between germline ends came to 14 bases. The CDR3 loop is CASSPTSGLAGNTIYF. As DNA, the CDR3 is TGTGCCAGCTCACCCACCTCAGGGTTAGCTGGAAACACCATATATTTT.

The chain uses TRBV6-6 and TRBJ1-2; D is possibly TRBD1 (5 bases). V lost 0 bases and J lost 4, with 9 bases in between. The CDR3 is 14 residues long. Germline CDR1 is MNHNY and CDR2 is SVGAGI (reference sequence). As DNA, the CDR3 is TGTGCCAGCAGTTACTCGCAACAGGCCTATGGCTACACCTTC. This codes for CASSYSQQAYGYTF.

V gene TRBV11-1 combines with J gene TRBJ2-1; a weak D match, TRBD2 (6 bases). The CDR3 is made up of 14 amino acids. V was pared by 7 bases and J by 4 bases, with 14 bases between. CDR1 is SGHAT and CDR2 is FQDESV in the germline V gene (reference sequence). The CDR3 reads CASTSGTQYNEQFF. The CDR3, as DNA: TGTGCCAGCACGTCCGGGACTCAGTACAATGAGCAGTTCTTC. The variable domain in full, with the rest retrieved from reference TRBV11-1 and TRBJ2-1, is EAEVAQSPRYKITEKSQAVAFWCDPISGHATLYWYRQILGQGPELLVQFQDESVVDDSQLPKDRFSAERLKGVDSTLKIQPAELGDSAMYLCASTSGTQYNEQFFGPGTRLTVL.